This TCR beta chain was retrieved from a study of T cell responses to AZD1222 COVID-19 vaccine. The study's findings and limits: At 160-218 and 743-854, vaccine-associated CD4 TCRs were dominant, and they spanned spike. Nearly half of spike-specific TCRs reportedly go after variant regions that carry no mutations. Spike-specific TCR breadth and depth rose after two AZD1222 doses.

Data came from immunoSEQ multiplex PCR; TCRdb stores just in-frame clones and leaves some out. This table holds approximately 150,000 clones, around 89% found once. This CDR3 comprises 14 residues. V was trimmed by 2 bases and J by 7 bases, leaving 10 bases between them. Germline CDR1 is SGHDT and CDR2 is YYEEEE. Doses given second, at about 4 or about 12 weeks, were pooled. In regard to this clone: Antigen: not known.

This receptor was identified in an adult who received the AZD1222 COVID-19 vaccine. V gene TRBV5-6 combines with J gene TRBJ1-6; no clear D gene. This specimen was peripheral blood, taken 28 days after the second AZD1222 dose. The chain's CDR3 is CASSLVQTNSPLHF. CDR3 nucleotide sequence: TGTGCCAGCAGCTTAGTTCAGACCAATTCACCCCTCCACTTT.